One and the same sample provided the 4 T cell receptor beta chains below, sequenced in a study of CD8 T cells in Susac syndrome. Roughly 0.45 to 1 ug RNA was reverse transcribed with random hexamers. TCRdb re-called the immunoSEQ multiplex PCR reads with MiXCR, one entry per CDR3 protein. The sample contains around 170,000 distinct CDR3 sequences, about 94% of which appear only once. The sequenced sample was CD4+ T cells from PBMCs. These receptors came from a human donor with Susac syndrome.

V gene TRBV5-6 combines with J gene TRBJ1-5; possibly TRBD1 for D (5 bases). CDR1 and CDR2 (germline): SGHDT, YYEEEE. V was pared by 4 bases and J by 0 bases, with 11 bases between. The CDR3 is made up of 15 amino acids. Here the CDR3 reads CASSGGPASNQPQHF. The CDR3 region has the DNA TGTGCCAGCAGCGGGGGTCCAGCTAGCAATCAGCCCCAGCATTTT.

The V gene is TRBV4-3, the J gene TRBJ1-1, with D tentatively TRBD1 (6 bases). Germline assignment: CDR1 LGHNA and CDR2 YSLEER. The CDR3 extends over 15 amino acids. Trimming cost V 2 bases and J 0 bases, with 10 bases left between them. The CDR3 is CASSQQTGLNTEAFF. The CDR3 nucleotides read TGCGCCAGCAGCCAACAGACAGGATTGAACACTGAAGCTTTCTTT.

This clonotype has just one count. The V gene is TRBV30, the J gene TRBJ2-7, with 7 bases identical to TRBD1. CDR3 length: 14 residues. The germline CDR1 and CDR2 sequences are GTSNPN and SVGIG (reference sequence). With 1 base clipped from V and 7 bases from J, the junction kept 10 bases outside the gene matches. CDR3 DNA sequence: TGTGCCTGGAGTGCTGACAGGGCCGCCTTAGAGCAGTACTTC. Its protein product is CAWSADRAALEQYF.

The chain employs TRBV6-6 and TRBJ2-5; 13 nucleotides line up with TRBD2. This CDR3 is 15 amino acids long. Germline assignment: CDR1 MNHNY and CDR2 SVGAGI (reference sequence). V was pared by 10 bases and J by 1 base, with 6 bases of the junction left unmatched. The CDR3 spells CATQTSGGFQETQYF. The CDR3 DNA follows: TGTGCCACCCAGACTAGCGGGGGGTTCCAAGAGACCCAGTACTTC.